What follows describes a single T cell receptor (beta chain). The sample belongs to a study of blood T cell repertoires in COVID-19. About the research overall: Sample material is recorded as cDNA or gDNA derived from T cells, B-cell-depleted T cells, or PBMCs.

The assay was immunoSEQ multiplex PCR, and TCRdb's table has in-frame clones only and misses some. The sample lists roughly 300,000 clones; more than 75% were seen once. Donors were grouped by their self-reported clinical history. Losses at the gene ends were 6 bases for V and 1 base for J; bases not matched to a gene: 5. The CDR3 length is 15 residues. In germline, CDR1 is KGHSH, CDR2 LQKENI. This chain joins TRBV18 and TRBJ1-4, with 7 bases matching TRBD1. The sequenced material came from PBMCs or T cells enriched from blood (not recorded which). This TCR was recovered from a young man who had recovered from COVID-19. The CDR3 DNA sequence: TGTGCCAGCTCCACAAACAGGGGAACTAATGAAAAACTGTTTTTT. Protein product: CASSTNRGTNEKLFF. Variable domain in full (rest from reference TRBV18 and TRBJ1-4): NAGVMQNPRHLVRRRGQEARLRCSPMKGHSHVYWYRQLPEEGLKFMVYLQKENIIDESGMPKERFSAEFPKEGPSILRIQQVVRGDSAAYFCASSTNRGTNEKLFFGSGTQLSVL.